This passage covers 15 T cell receptor beta chains from one sample sequenced in a study of shared clonotypes between healthy human individuals. The method was immunoSEQ multiplex PCR; TCRdb's version includes in-frame clones alone and lacks a portion of them. Of 2 million to 3 million clones in the sample, over 85% were seen once. The specimen was naive CD4+ T cells from PBMCs. Subset meaning: CD45RA+ positively selected. The receptors originated from a man aged 18 to 29 in good health. Some clones in this sample may be carry-over from other donors' samples.

To note about this clone: The same CDR3 also results from other DNA sequences found in this sample. The DNA for the CDR3 is TGTGCCAGCAGTTCAGGGACTCCCTCTGGGGCCAACGTCCTGACTTTC. Its protein is CASSSGTPSGANVLTF. The J gene is TRBJ2-6, the V gene TRBV28; D may be TRBD2 (6 bases). From germline, CDR1 is MDHEN and CDR2 SYDVKM. V lost 4 bases, J lost 0 bases, and 10 bases lay in between. The CDR3 runs 16 residues.

The V call is TRBV30, the J call TRBJ2-3; D is ambiguous. The CDR3 contains 13 residues. Germline V CDR1 and CDR2: GTSNPN, SVGIG (reference sequence). The germline V and J ends were trimmed by 7 bases and 0 bases, with 11 bases remaining between them. This chain's CDR3 is CAFSGFSTDTQYF. In DNA form, the CDR3 reads TGTGCCTTCTCAGGTTTTAGCACAGATACGCAGTATTTT.

This clone was observed a single time. This rearrangement joins TRBV28 to TRBJ2-3, with D possibly matching TRBD1 (5 bases). CDR3 size: 13 residues. Germline CDR1 reads MDHEN; CDR2 reads SYDVKM. V lost 7 bases to trimming and J lost 4 bases, with 12 bases between them. CDR3: CASNRGPSDTQYF. The CDR3 DNA reads as TGTGCCAGCAATAGGGGCCCCTCAGATACGCAGTATTTT.

The genes are TRBV4-2 and TRBJ2-1, with 8 nucleotides matching TRBD2. Per the germline V gene, CDR1 is LGHNA and CDR2 is YNFKEQ. The CDR3 runs to 19 residues. The J segment lost 0 bases and the V segment lost 6 bases, leaving 16 bases of the junction unmatched. CDR3 loop: CASSGRSGNTLSSYNEQFF. As DNA, the CDR3 is TGTGCCAGCAGTGGTCGTAGCGGGAATACTCTAAGCTCCTACAATGAGCAGTTCTTC.

The genes are TRBV5-4 and TRBJ1-2, with D possibly being TRBD1 (6 bases). Trimming stripped 4 bases from V and 2 bases from J, with 12 bases between. From germline, CDR1 is SGHNT and CDR2 YYREEE (reference sequence). The CDR3 contains 14 residues. As DNA, the CDR3 is TGTGCCAGCAGCACTGGACAGTTAAACTATGGCTACACCTTC. Encoded protein: CASSTGQLNYGYTF.

The chain has TRBV12-5 and TRBJ2-5, with D perhaps matching TRBD1 (5 bases). This CDR3 is 12 amino acids long. V was pared by 3 bases and J by 5 bases, with 7 bases between. The germline V gene encodes CDR1 LGHNT and CDR2 FRNRAP. The CDR3 sequence: CASGFGAETQYF. CDR3 DNA sequence: TGTGCTAGTGGTTTTGGGGCGGAGACCCAGTACTTC.

This chain connects TRBV11-1 to TRBJ1-1; 9 bases fit TRBD1. Germline V gene data show CDR1 as SGHAT and CDR2 as FQDESV (reference sequence). The CDR3 has 15 amino acids. J gave up 1 base and V 5 bases, and 5 bases lay outside the gene matches. CDR3 nucleotides: TGTGCCAGCAGCCTGGGGGACAGGGAGAACACTGAAGCTTTCTTT. It translates to CASSLGDRENTEAFF.

The chain carries TRBV27 and TRBJ1-4, with a possible D match to TRBD1 (6 bases). V was pared by 0 bases and J by 8 bases, with 25 bases between. Germline assignment: CDR1 MNHEY and CDR2 SMNVEV (reference sequence). This CDR3 comprises 19 residues. CDR3 sequence (DNA): TGTGCCAGCAGTTTATCGATTCGGGGGCCTAATTCCGTGGGAGAAAAACTGTTTTTT. Translating it yields CASSLSIRGPNSVGEKLFF.

The chain is built from TRBV7-2 and TRBJ2-1; D is undetermined. CDR1 is SGHTA, CDR2 FQGNSA, per germline. The CDR3 loop spans 13 amino acids. V lost 5 bases and J lost 9, with 14 bases in between. The CDR3 spells CASSPQTLGEQFF. In DNA, the CDR3 is TGTGCCAGCAGCCCGCAAACACTGGGTGAGCAGTTCTTC.

The table lists this clone with a count of one. The V gene is TRBV30, the J gene TRBJ2-3; D is perhaps TRBD1 or TRBD2 (6 bases each). The CDR3 is 14 residues long. V shed 3 bases and J shed 8 bases, with 18 bases lying between them. Germline lookup yields CDR1 GTSNPN and CDR2 SVGIG (reference sequence). In DNA form, the CDR3 reads TGTGCCTGGAGCCAGTTATCACAGGGAGGTACGCAGTATTTT. This sequence encodes CAWSQLSQGGTQYF.

The chain recombines TRBV11-3 with TRBJ2-5; maybe TRBD1 (6 bases). The CDR3 sequence is 15 residues long. V lost 5 bases and J lost 1, with 14 bases in between. Germline CDR1 reads SGHNT; CDR2 reads YENEEA. The CDR3 coding sequence is TGTGCCAGCAGCGCAGAACCGGACAGCCAAGAGACCCAGTACTTC. Its translation: CASSAEPDSQETQYF.

The V call is TRBV5-1, the J call TRBJ2-1; a weak D match, TRBD2 (6 bases). V gave up 0 bases and J gave up 2 bases, with 12 bases separating them. Germline V CDR1 and CDR2: SGHRS, YFSETQ. The CDR3 has 16 amino acids. DNA of the CDR3: TGCGCCAGCAGCTTGGGTCGGGAGCGTACCTACAATGAGCAGTTCTTC. It codes for CASSLGRERTYNEQFF.

This chain links TRBV7-3 with TRBJ1-3; D not certain. The V end was cut by 2 bases, the J end by 0 bases, with 11 bases between. This CDR3 comprises 16 residues. Germline V gives CDR1 SGHTA, CDR2 FQGTGA. The CDR3 here is CASSLDGLSSGNTIYF. For the CDR3, the DNA is TGTGCCAGCAGCTTAGACGGATTGAGCTCTGGAAACACCATATATTTT.

The V and J genes are TRBV9 and TRBJ2-6; no firm D call. Trimming took off 2 bases at V and 4 bases at J, with 7 bases between the two ends. Per the germline V gene, CDR1 is SGDLS and CDR2 is YYNGEE. CDR3 size: 14 residues. The CDR3 DNA follows: TGTGCCAGCAGCGTCGACCTCGGGGCCAACGTCCTGACTTTC. Its protein is CASSVDLGANVLTF.

The J gene is TRBJ1-4, the V gene TRBV4-2; D is unclear. The CDR3 consists of 13 residues. V gave up 1 base and J gave up 7 bases, with 7 bases separating them. Per the germline V gene, CDR1 is LGHNA and CDR2 is YNFKEQ. The CDR3 loop reads CASSQAIGEKLFF. In nucleotides, the CDR3 is TGTGCCAGCAGCCAAGCGATTGGTGAAAAACTGTTTTTT.